These 25 T cell receptor beta chains were all obtained from the same sample, sequenced in a study of cytomegalovirus exposure and HLA in healthy donors. Amplification used 60 Vbeta primers and 13 Jbeta primers. TCRdb's table, derived via immunoSEQ multiplex PCR, lists solely in-frame clones and lacks some. The data show around 190,000 clones, around a tenth seen once. Sample: PBMCs. These receptors were taken from a woman younger than 45 in good health and CMV-seropositive.

The rearrangement uses TRBV10-3 and TRBJ1-2; 10 bases are a match to TRBD1. The CDR3 spans 14 residues. The germline V gene encodes CDR1 ENHRY and CDR2 SYGVKD. Unmatched junction bases numbered 7, after V lost 5 bases and J lost 7 bases. As DNA, the CDR3 is TGTGCCATCAGTCCCGGGGGACAGGGGTTTGGCTACACCTTC. This gives the protein CAISPGGQGFGYTF.

This clone showed up just a few times. Here the CDR3 DNA reads TGCGCCAGCAGCCCCCCCCGGGGGGTAGCGGGATGGAATGAGCAGTTCTTC. Translating gives CASSPPRGVAGWNEQFF. The V and J genes are TRBV4-1 and TRBJ2-1; the match to TRBD2 covers 8 bases. Germline-derived CDR1 and CDR2 are MGHRA and YSYEKL. The CDR3 covers 17 residues. V gave up 4 bases and J gave up 7 bases; unmatched junction bases: 15.

CDR3 sequence: CASSSYRGVEEKLFF. In DNA, the CDR3 is TGTGCCAGCAGCTCCTACAGGGGAGTAGAGGAAAAACTGTTTTTT. V and J are TRBV7-9 and TRBJ1-4; the match to TRBD1 covers 7 bases. The CDR3 runs 15 residues. V shed 4 bases and J 8 bases; nucleotides not matched to a gene: 10. Germline V gene sequence: CDR1 SEHNR, CDR2 FQNEAQ (reference sequence).

This clone occurred a few times. The V and J genes are TRBV5-8 and TRBJ2-1; weak D call: TRBD2 (6 bases). Per germline, CDR1 SGHTS and CDR2 YDEGEE. There are 16 residues in the CDR3. The V and J ends lost 7 bases and 2 bases respectively, with 19 bases between them. CDR3 amino acids: CASLGSGLSTYNEQFF. The DNA for the CDR3 is TGTGCCAGCCTTGGTTCGGGACTTTCAACCTACAATGAGCAGTTCTTC. The full variable domain, with the rest looked up from reference TRBV5-8 and TRBJ2-1, is EAGVTQSPTHLIKTRGQQATLRCSPISGHTSVYWYQQALGLGLQFLLWYDEGEERNRGNFPPRFSGRQFPNYSSELNVNALELEDSALYLCASLGSGLSTYNEQFFGPGTRLTVL.

This clone was counted a few times. The J gene is TRBJ2-5, the V gene TRBV6-5; TRBD2 agrees at 13 bases. Germline V gives CDR1 MNHEY, CDR2 SVGAGI. The CDR3 loop spans 16 amino acids. V lost 4 bases to trimming and J lost 7 bases; unmatched junction nucleotides: 9. The CDR3 region has the DNA TGTGCCAGCAGTTCGGCGACTAGCGGGAGGTGGGGGACCCAGTACTTC. Its protein is CASSSATSGRWGTQYF.

The chain uses TRBV2 and TRBJ2-2; D might be TRBD1 (6 bases). The germline V gene encodes CDR1 SNHLY and CDR2 FYNNEI. This CDR3 has 13 residues. V gave up 1 base and J gave up 7 bases, with 7 bases separating them. This CDR3 is CASSEDRDGELFF. For the CDR3, the DNA is TGTGCCAGCAGTGAAGACAGGGACGGGGAGCTGTTTTTT.

This clone was observed a few times. The chain combines TRBV7-9 with TRBJ2-5, with D maybe TRBD2 (7 bases). The V gene lost 7 bases and the J gene lost 2 bases, with 20 bases spanning the gap. Germline CDR1 SEHNR, CDR2 FQNEAQ (reference sequence). The length of the CDR3 is 16 residues. As DNA, the CDR3 is TGTGCCAGCACCGTAGGGGGGGCAGGCGGGCAAGAGACCCAGTACTTC. Translation gives CASTVGGAGGQETQYF.

Notes on this clone: At one of its ends the junction is not consistent with the germline gene, which may arise from a read error. The chain uses TRBV19 and TRBJ1-3; D is unclear. CDR3 length: 15 amino acids. Looked up from germline, CDR1 is LNHDA and CDR2 is SQIVND (reference sequence). CDR3 nucleotides: TGCGCCAGTAGTACCTACAGAGGGTCCGGAAACACCATATATTTT. Translation: CASSTYRGSGNTIYF.

In its sample, this clone was seen a few times. The chain employs TRBV5-1 and TRBJ2-3; 9 nucleotides align to TRBD1. This CDR3 contains 14 residues. Germline CDR1 and CDR2: SGHRS and YFSETQ. Trimming took 6 bases from V and 2 from J; bases not matched to a gene: 4. Here the CDR3 reads CASNRDRVTDTQYF. CDR3 DNA: TGCGCCAGCAACCGGGACAGGGTCACAGATACGCAGTATTTT.

The chain carries TRBV11-2 and TRBJ1-4; 7 nucleotides line up with TRBD1. V lost 4 bases to trimming and J lost 4 bases; unmatched junction nucleotides: 3. The length of the CDR3 is 14 residues. CDR1 and CDR2 (germline): SGHAT, FQNNGV. The CDR3: CASSSGQLNEKLFF. DNA of the CDR3: TGTGCCAGCAGCTCGGGACAGCTTAATGAAAAACTGTTTTTT.

V usage is TRBV29-1 and J usage is TRBJ2-7; tentative D call: TRBD1 (6 bases). CDR3 size: 12 residues. Germline CDR1 is SQVTM and CDR2 is ANQGSEA. CDR3 sequence (DNA): TGCGGCGCTGAGGACAGAAGTTACGAGCAGTACTTC. Translation: CGAEDRSYEQYF.

The V call is TRBV6-1, the J call TRBJ2-3; no firm D call. The length of the CDR3 is 17 residues. V was clipped by 0 bases and J by 0 bases, with 13 bases between them. Germline V lookup: CDR1 MNHNS, CDR2 SASEGT. The CDR3 DNA follows: TGTGCCAGCAGTGAAGCTCATGGCGGTACTAGCACAGATACGCAGTATTTT. Amino acids: CASSEAHGGTSTDTQYF.

The gene calls are TRBV30 and TRBJ1-4; TRBD1 agrees at 7 bases. Germline loops: CDR1 GTSNPN, CDR2 SVGIG (reference sequence). J gave up 6 bases and V 5 bases, and 6 bases lay outside the gene matches. This CDR3 is built from 13 residues. The CDR3 loop reads CAWSRDSHEKLFF. The DNA for the CDR3 is TGTGCCTGGTCCCGGGACAGTCATGAAAAACTGTTTTTT. Drawing the rest from reference TRBV30 and TRBJ1-4, the complete variable domain is SQTIHQWPATLVQPVGSPLSLECTVEGTSNPNLYWYRQAAGRGLQLLFYSVGIGQISSEVPQNLSASRPQDRQFILSSKKLLLSDSGFYLCAWSRDSHEKLFFGSGTQLSVL.

The rearrangement joins TRBV6-5 to TRBJ1-3; possibly TRBD1 for D (5 bases). This CDR3 is 16 amino acids long. Germline CDR1 reads MNHEY; CDR2 reads SVGAGI. V dropped 4 bases and J dropped 6 bases, with 19 bases sitting between them. The CDR3 protein is CASSSRDSPPANTIYF. The DNA for the CDR3 is TGTGCCAGCAGTTCCCGGGACTCCCCCCCGGCAAACACCATATATTTT.

The rearrangement joins TRBV19 to TRBJ2-7; D uncertain. The V end was cut by 4 bases, the J end by 3 bases, with 16 bases between. The CDR3 contains 15 residues. Germline V lookup: CDR1 LNHDA, CDR2 SQIVND (reference sequence). The CDR3 DNA is TGTGCCAGTAGTACACGACTCCAAACCTACTACGAGCAGTACTTC. Its protein is CASSTRLQTYYEQYF.

This clone turned up a few times. The chain uses TRBV10-3 and TRBJ2-3; TRBD2 agrees at 8 bases. V was clipped by 2 bases and J by 4 bases; unmatched bases: 11. The germline CDR1 and CDR2 sequences are ENHRY and SYGVKD. This CDR3 contains 17 residues. The DNA of the CDR3 is TGTGCCATCAGTGAGGGTAGGGCTAGCGGGTACTCAGATACGCAGTATTTT. Protein product: CAISEGRASGYSDTQYF.

This chain uses TRBV5-1 with TRBJ2-5; a possible D gene is TRBD2 (6 bases). V was trimmed by 0 bases and J by 5 bases, leaving 8 bases between them. The CDR3 covers 13 residues. Germline V gene lookup returns CDR1 SGHRS and CDR2 YFSETQ. The CDR3 region is CASSLDRGETQYF. CDR3 nucleotide sequence: TGCGCCAGCAGCTTGGATCGGGGGGAGACCCAGTACTTC.

In this sample, this clone turned up a few times. Here the CDR3 reads CASSPQLAGGSSYNEQFF. The CDR3 coding sequence is TGCGCCAGCAGCCCGCAACTAGCGGGAGGGAGCTCCTACAATGAGCAGTTCTTC. This chain connects TRBV5-1 to TRBJ2-1; 13 nucleotides agree with TRBD2. Germline CDR1 SGHRS, CDR2 YFSETQ. J lost 0 bases, V lost 4 bases, and 7 bases had no gene match. The CDR3 covers 18 residues.

The table lists this clone with a few counts. The chain uses TRBV7-9 and TRBJ2-1, with TRBD2 matching over 12 bases. Germline V gene data show CDR1 as SEHNR and CDR2 as FQNEAQ (reference sequence). This CDR3 spans 15 amino acids. V lost 5 bases and J lost 9; bases outside the gene matches: 8. The CDR3 sequence: CASSRASGRAGEQFF. The DNA for the CDR3 is TGTGCCAGCAGCCGCGCTAGCGGGAGGGCCGGTGAGCAGTTCTTC.

This clone was counted between two and nine times. The V gene is TRBV2, the J gene TRBJ2-7; 8 nucleotides line up with TRBD1. Per the germline V gene, CDR1 is SNHLY and CDR2 is FYNNEI. With 8 bases clipped from V and 0 bases from J, the junction kept 12 bases outside the gene matches. The CDR3 covers 16 residues. The CDR3 loop reads CASLGQGMGSSYEQYF. DNA of the CDR3: TGTGCCAGCTTAGGACAGGGAATGGGGAGCTCCTACGAGCAGTACTTC. The entire variable domain, with the rest obtained from reference TRBV2 and TRBJ2-7, is as follows: EPEVTQTPSHQVTQMGQEVILRCVPISNHLYFYWYRQILGQKVEFLVSFYNNEISEKSEIFDDQFSVERPDGSNFTLKIRSTKLEDSAMYFCASLGQGMGSSYEQYFGPGTRLTVT.

The V call is TRBV19, the J call TRBJ2-7, with TRBD2 matching 8 bases. CDR3 length: 15 amino acids. Germline V gives CDR1 LNHDA, CDR2 SQIVND (reference sequence). Trimming removed 7 bases from V and 4 bases from J; junction bases left unmatched: 12. In DNA, the CDR3 is TGTGCCAGTACCCCAGTGGCTAGCGGGTGGTACGAGCAGTACTTC. Protein: CASTPVASGWYEQYF.

Points on this clone: This same CDR3 is encoded by further DNA sequences in the sample. J is TRBJ2-5 and V is TRBV2; possible D gene TRBD2, 6 bases. CDR3 size: 11 residues. V lost 7 bases and J 5 bases, leaving 8 bases between the germline ends. Germline CDR1 is SNHLY and CDR2 is FYNNEI. For the CDR3, the DNA is TGTGCCAGCACTAGCGTGGAGACCCAGTACTTC. Translated, it gives CASTSVETQYF.

The rearrangement links TRBV10-2 to TRBJ2-1, with TRBD1 matching over 10 bases. Germline V gene sequence: CDR1 WSHSY, CDR2 SAAADI. J gave up 5 bases and V 5 bases, and 3 bases lay outside the gene matches. The CDR3 spans 14 residues. CDR3 sequence (DNA): TGCGCCAGCAGTCGACAGGGGGCCCACAATGAGCAGTTCTTC. Its translation is CASSRQGAHNEQFF.

V is TRBV29-1 and J is TRBJ2-7; 11 bases agree with TRBD1. The CDR3 has 12 residues. Germline values: CDR1 SQVTM, CDR2 ANQGSEA. Trimming at V came to 4 bases and at J to 6 bases, leaving 2 bases not matched to a gene. This CDR3 reads CSVGTGGAEQYF. CDR3 bases: TGCAGCGTTGGGACAGGGGGCGCCGAGCAGTACTTC.

This clone turned up a few times. V gene TRBV27 combines with J gene TRBJ2-7; TRBD1 agrees at 10 bases. The CDR3 length is 16 residues. Trimming cost V 5 bases and J 3 bases; bases outside gene matches: 10. CDR1 and CDR2 (germline): MNHEY, SMNVEV (reference sequence). The CDR3 DNA is TGTGCCAGCAGTCCAGACAGGGGGCACGGCCTCTACGAGCAGTACTTC. It translates to CASSPDRGHGLYEQYF.